Following are 20 T cell receptor beta chains from one sample sequenced in a study of post-analysis software for immune sequencing data. No cognate antigen is known for these TCRs. Unique molecular identifiers were carried by the TCR beta cDNA libraries. TCRdb reprocessed the PCR reads via MiXCR and lists one record per CDR3 protein. The data hold hundreds of thousands of distinct CDR3 sequences, with around 64% observed a single time. Whole-study results and caveats: Compared with controls, patients had more of about five TRBV segments, including TRBV5-6, TRBV5-1 and TRBV20-1.

The material sequenced was blood. Source of these receptors: a girl aged 2-10 years with multiple sclerosis.

V gene TRBV11-2 combines with J gene TRBJ2-3, with 7 bases fitting TRBD2. The CDR3 is made up of 15 amino acids. The ends lost 0 bases at V and 2 bases at J; junction bases unmatched: 2. Germline V gene sequence: CDR1 SGHAT, CDR2 FQNNGV. The DNA for the CDR3 is TGTGCCAGCAGCTTAGAGGGAGGGGACACAGATACGCAGTATTTT. Protein product: CASSLEGGDTDTQYF.

This sequence joins TRBV7-6 and TRBJ2-1; TRBD2 aligns across 7 bases. The CDR3 loop spans 13 amino acids. Unmatched junction bases numbered 5, after V lost 2 bases and J lost 10 bases. Germline loops: CDR1 SGHVS, CDR2 FNYEAQ. The CDR3 nucleotides are TGTGCCAGCAGCTTATCCGGGGGGAAGGAGCAGTTCTTC. Amino acid sequence: CASSLSGGKEQFF.

V is TRBV10-3 and J is TRBJ2-5; D gene uncertain. The assigned J gene may be wrong: the sequence end matches TRBJ2-7 better. This CDR3 region has 12 residues. Germline V gene data show CDR1 as ENHRY and CDR2 as SYGVKD. DNA of the CDR3: TGTGCCATCAGTGAAACAAGGACCGAGCAGTACTTC. This gives the protein CAISETRTEQYF.

Of note for this clonotype: Relative to the germline gene, one junction end is altered; a read error may explain this. The chain joins TRBV11-2 to TRBJ2-1; 8 nucleotides align to TRBD2. The CDR3 is 20 residues long. Germline loops: CDR1 SGHAT, CDR2 FQNNGV. The chain's CDR3 is CTSSLDGARGGRRPYNEQFF. In DNA form, the CDR3 reads TGTACCAGCAGCTTAGATGGGGCCCGGGGGGGGAGGAGGCCCTACAATGAGCAGTTCTTC. Supplemented by reference TRBV11-2 and TRBJ2-1, the full variable domain reads EAGVAQSPRYKIIEKRQSVAFWCNPISGHATLYWYQQILGQGPKLLIQFQNNGVVDDSQLPKDRFSAERLKGVDSTLKIQPAKLEDSAVYLCTSSLDGARGGRRPYNEQFFGPGTRLTVL.

The J gene is TRBJ2-7, the V gene TRBV20-1; 13 bases agree with TRBD2. The junction had 5 bases not matched to a gene; V was cut back by 5 bases and J by 4 bases. Germline CDR1 DFQATT, CDR2 SNEGSKA (reference sequence). This CDR3 is 14 amino acids long. CDR3 residues: CSASSTSGRYEQYF. Here the CDR3 DNA reads TGCAGTGCTTCCTCGACTAGCGGGAGGTACGAGCAGTACTTC.

V and J are TRBV12-3 or TRBV12-4 and TRBJ1-5, with D perhaps matching TRBD1 (5 bases). The CDR3 spans 17 residues. With 5 bases removed from V and 4 bases from J, the gap between germline ends came to 21 bases. This CDR3 is CASSLNWGVGANQPQHF. The CDR3 nucleotides read TGTGCCAGCAGTCTCAACTGGGGGGTAGGAGCAAATCAGCCCCAGCATTTT.

The V call is TRBV2, the J call TRBJ2-5, with a tentative D call TRBD2 (6 bases). The ends were cut back, 5 bases at V and 0 bases at J, with 7 bases in the middle. This CDR3 is 13 amino acids long. The V gene's germline CDR1 is SNHLY and CDR2 FYNNEI. CDR3 region: CASSWGDQETQYF. The CDR3 nucleotides are TGTGCCAGCAGTTGGGGGGACCAAGAGACCCAGTACTTC.

This chain links TRBV6-1 with TRBJ1-2; D unresolved. V gave up 4 bases and J gave up 5 bases, with 11 bases separating them. CDR3 length: 13 residues. The V gene's germline CDR1 is MNHNS and CDR2 SASEGT. DNA of the CDR3: TGTGCCAGCAGTGCTGACGGAATATATGGCTACACCTTC. Protein: CASSADGIYGYTF.

The rearrangement uses TRBV20-1 and TRBJ2-3, with 10 bases fitting TRBD2. Germline CDR1 is DFQATT and CDR2 is SNEGSKA (reference sequence). There are 15 residues in the CDR3. After removal of 1 base from V and 4 bases from J, the junction contained 5 bases not matched to a gene. The DNA for the CDR3 is TGCAGTGCTAGAGGAGCGGGAGGGATTCCAGATACGCAGTATTTT. Amino acid sequence: CSARGAGGIPDTQYF.

In this sample, this clonotype turned up once. The genes are TRBV11-2 and TRBJ2-1, with D possibly being TRBD2 (6 bases). This CDR3 is built from 19 residues. Germline CDR1 is SGHAT and CDR2 is FQNNGV. V was cut by 5 bases and J by 2 bases, with 25 bases left in between. CDR3 bases: TGTGCCAGCAGCACTAGCACAAACCCCTCCGACTTCACCTACAATGAGCAGTTCTTC. This encodes CASSTSTNPSDFTYNEQFF.

The chain joins TRBV5-5 to TRBJ2-1; a weak D match, TRBD2 (7 bases). The CDR3 loop spans 17 amino acids. Trimming took off 4 bases at V and 2 bases at J, with 19 bases between the two ends. The germline CDR1 and CDR2 sequences are SGHKS and YYEKEE (reference sequence). The CDR3 DNA reads TGTGCCAGCAGCCTGGGTGGGGGGGCTCCCACCTACAATGAGCAGTTCTTC. Amino acid sequence: CASSLGGGAPTYNEQFF.

This chain joins TRBV7-3 and TRBJ1-6; possible D gene TRBD1, 6 bases. From germline, CDR1 is SGHTA and CDR2 FQGTGA. Trimming stripped 0 bases from V and 10 bases from J, with 7 bases between. The CDR3 contains 13 residues. The CDR3 DNA follows: TGTGCCAGCAGCTTAACCCAGGGGTCACCCCTCCACTTT. It yields the protein CASSLTQGSPLHF.

This chain uses TRBV12-3 or TRBV12-4 with TRBJ1-5; 7 nucleotides line up with TRBD1. The CDR3 consists of 13 residues. Germline trimming cut 3 bases from V and 6 bases from J; bases unmatched to any gene: 2. CDR3 residues: CASSFTGAQPQHF. The CDR3 region has the DNA TGTGCCAGCAGTTTTACAGGGGCTCAGCCCCAGCATTTT.

This clonotype was seen more than once but under ten times. This chain uses TRBV6-2 or TRBV6-3 with TRBJ2-7; no reliable D call. The CDR3 totals 13 residues. CDR1 MNHEY and CDR2 SVGEGT come from the germline V gene. The V and J ends lost 2 bases and 0 bases respectively, with 5 bases between them. The CDR3 DNA is TGTGCCAGCAGTTACGTCCCCTCCTACGAGCAGTACTTC. Protein sequence: CASSYVPSYEQYF.

The chain employs TRBV10-3 and TRBJ2-1; TRBD2 agrees at 7 bases. The CDR3 runs to 13 residues. V lost 11 bases and J lost 2; bases outside the gene matches: 6. Per germline, CDR1 ENHRY and CDR2 SYGVKD. CDR3 coding DNA: TGTGCCGTGGGGGGGGATACCTACAATGAGCAGTTCTTC. This translates into CAVGGDTYNEQFF.

In regard to this clonotype: The junction shows a germline mismatch at one end, possibly a read error. This chain's CDR3 is CSVRTPNYGHTF. Written as DNA, the CDR3 is TGCAGCGTTAGGACGCCTAACTATGGCCACACCTTC. The chain uses TRBV29-1 and TRBJ1-2; D not certain. The V gene's germline CDR1 is SQVTM and CDR2 ANQGSEA. CDR3 size: 12 residues.

In this sample, this clonotype turned up a few times. This chain joins TRBV27 and TRBJ2-7, with D perhaps TRBD1 or TRBD2 (5 bases each). The ends were cut back, 4 bases at V and 2 bases at J, with 12 bases in the middle. CDR1 is MNHEY and CDR2 is SMNVEV in the germline V gene (reference sequence). The CDR3 has 14 residues. The CDR3 loop reads CASSSRTGPYEQYF. The CDR3 bases are TGTGCCAGCAGTTCACGGACGGGACCCTACGAGCAGTACTTC.

The chain couples TRBV19 to TRBJ2-5; D is uncertain. The closer fit of TRBJ2-7 to the DNA end suggests the J call may be wrong. The CDR3 is 14 residues long. Germline V gene data show CDR1 as LNHDA and CDR2 as SQIVND (reference sequence). The CDR3 DNA reads as TGTGCCAGTAGTGCCCTTCAGAGAGCCTACGAGCAGTACTTC. Encoded protein: CASSALQRAYEQYF.

The V call is TRBV12-3 or TRBV12-4, the J call TRBJ2-1; D is perhaps TRBD1 (5 bases). The CDR3 runs to 13 residues. The ends were cut back, 0 bases at V and 10 bases at J, with 10 bases in the middle. The CDR3 spells CASSLADTLEQFF. For the CDR3, the DNA is TGTGCCAGCAGTTTAGCGGACACCCTGGAGCAGTTCTTC.

The J gene is TRBJ2-1, the V gene TRBV5-6, with TRBD2 identical over 8 bases. The V segment lost 2 bases and the J segment 15 bases; nucleotides outside the gene matches: 7. Germline CDR1 SGHDT, CDR2 YYEEEE. The CDR3 totals 12 residues. This chain's CDR3 is CASSFSRGGGFF. As DNA, the CDR3 is TGTGCCAGCAGCTTTTCCCGGGGGGGTGGGTTCTTC.